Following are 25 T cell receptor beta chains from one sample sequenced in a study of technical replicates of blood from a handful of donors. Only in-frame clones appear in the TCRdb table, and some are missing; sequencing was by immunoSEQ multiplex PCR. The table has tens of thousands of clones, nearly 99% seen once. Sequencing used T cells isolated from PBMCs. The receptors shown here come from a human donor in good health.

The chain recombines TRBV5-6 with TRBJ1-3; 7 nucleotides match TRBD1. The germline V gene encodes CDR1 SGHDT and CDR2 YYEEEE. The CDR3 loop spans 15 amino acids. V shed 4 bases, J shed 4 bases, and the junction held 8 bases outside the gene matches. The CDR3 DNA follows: TGTGCCAGCAGCCCAACAGGGGATGGGGGAAACACCATATATTTT. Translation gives CASSPTGDGGNTIYF.

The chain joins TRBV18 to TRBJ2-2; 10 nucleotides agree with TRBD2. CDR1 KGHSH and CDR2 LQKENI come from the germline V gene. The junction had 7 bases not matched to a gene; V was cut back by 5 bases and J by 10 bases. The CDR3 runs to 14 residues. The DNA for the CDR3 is TGTGCCAGCTCATGGGCTAGCGGGAGCGAGGAGCTGTTTTTT. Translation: CASSWASGSEELFF. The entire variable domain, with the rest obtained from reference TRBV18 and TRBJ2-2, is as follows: NAGVMQNPRHLVRRRGQEARLRCSPMKGHSHVYWYRQLPEEGLKFMVYLQKENIIDESGMPKERFSAEFPKEGPSILRIQQVVRGDSAAYFCASSWASGSEELFFGEGSRLTVL.

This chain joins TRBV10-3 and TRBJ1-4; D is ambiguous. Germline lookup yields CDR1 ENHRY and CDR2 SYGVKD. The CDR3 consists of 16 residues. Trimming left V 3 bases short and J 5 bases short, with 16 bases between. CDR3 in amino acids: CAISEAGGRPNEKLFF. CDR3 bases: TGTGCCATCAGTGAAGCTGGAGGGAGGCCGAATGAAAAACTGTTTTTT.

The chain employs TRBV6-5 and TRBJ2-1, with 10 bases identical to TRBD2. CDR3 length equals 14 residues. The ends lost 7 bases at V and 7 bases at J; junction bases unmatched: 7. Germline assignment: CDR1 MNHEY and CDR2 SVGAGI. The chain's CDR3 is CASMGQREGNEQFF. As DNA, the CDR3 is TGTGCCAGCATGGGCCAGCGGGAGGGTAATGAGCAGTTCTTC.

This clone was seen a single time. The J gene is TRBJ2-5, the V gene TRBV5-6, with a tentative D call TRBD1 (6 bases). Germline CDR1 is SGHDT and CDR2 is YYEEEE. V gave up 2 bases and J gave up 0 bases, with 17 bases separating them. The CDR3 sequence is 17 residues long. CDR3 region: CASSLSTDSWYQETQYF. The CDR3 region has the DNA TGTGCCAGCAGCTTAAGTACGGACAGTTGGTACCAAGAGACCCAGTACTTC.

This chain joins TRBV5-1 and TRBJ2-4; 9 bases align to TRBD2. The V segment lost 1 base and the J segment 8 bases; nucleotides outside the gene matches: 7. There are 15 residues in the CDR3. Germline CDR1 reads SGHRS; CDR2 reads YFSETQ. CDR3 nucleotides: TGCGCCAGCAGCTTGTCGACTAGCGGCTACGACATTCAGTACTTC. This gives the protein CASSLSTSGYDIQYF.

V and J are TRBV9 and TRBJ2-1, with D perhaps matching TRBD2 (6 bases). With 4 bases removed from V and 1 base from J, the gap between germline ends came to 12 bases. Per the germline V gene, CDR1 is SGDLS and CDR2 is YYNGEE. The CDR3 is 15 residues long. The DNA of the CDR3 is TGTGCCAGCAGCATGGGACTCCAATCCTACAATGAGCAGTTCTTC. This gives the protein CASSMGLQSYNEQFF.

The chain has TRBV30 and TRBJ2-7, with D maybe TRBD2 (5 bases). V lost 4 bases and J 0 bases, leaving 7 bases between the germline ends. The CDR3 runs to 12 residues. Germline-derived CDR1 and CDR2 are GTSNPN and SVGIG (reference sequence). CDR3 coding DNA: TGTGCCTGGACCGGGAACTCCTACGAGCAGTACTTC. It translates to CAWTGNSYEQYF.

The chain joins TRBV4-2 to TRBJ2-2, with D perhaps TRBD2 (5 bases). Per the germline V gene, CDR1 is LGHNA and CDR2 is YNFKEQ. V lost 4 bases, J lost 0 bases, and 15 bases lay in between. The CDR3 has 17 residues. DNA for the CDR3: TGTGCCAGCAGCCCCGCGGGCCCCGACGCGAACACCGGGGAGCTGTTTTTT. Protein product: CASSPAGPDANTGELFF.

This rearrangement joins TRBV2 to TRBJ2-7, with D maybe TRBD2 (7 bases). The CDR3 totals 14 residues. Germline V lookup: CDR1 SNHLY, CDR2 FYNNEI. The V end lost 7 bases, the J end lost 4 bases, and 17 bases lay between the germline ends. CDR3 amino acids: CASNPEGGVYEQYF. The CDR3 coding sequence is TGTGCCAGCAACCCCGAGGGGGGGGTGTACGAGCAGTACTTC.

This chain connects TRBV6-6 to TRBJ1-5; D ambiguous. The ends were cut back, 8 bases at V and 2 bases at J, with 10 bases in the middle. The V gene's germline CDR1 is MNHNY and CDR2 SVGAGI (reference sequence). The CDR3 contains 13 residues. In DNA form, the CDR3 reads TGTGCCAGCGGGCTCTCGGGCAATCAGCCCCAGCATTTT. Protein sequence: CASGLSGNQPQHF.

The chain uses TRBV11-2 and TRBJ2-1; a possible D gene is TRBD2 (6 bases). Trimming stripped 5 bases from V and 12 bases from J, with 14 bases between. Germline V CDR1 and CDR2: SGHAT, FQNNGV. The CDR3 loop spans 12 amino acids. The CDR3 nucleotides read TGTGCCAGCAGCCCCTCCGGGACTGGGCAGTTCTTC. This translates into CASSPSGTGQFF.

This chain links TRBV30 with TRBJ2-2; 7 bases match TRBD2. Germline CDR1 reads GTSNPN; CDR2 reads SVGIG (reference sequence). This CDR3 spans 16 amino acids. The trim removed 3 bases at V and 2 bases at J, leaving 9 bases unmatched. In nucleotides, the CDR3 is TGTGCCTGGAGGGCTCCGGGAGGTAGAAACACCGGGGAGCTGTTTTTT. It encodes CAWRAPGGRNTGELFF.

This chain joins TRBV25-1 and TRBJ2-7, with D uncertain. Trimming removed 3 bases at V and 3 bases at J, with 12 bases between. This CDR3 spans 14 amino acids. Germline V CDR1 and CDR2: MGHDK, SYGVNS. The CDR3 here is CASSDRGGIYEQYF. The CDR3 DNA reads TGTGCCAGCAGTGACCGCGGCGGTATCTACGAGCAGTACTTC.

CDR3 sequence (DNA): TGTGCCAGCAGTAGGACAGGGACAATCGGGGAGCTGTTTTTT. This translates into CASSRTGTIGELFF. V and J are TRBV7-3 and TRBJ2-2, with 8 bases aligning to TRBD1. The CDR3 length is 14 residues. Germline CDR1 reads SGHTA; CDR2 reads FQGTGA. J gave up 7 bases and V 6 bases, and 7 bases lay outside the gene matches.

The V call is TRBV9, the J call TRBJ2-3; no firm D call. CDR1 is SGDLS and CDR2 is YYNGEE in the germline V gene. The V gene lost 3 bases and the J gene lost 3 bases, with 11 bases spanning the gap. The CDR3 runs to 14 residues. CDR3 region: CASSAPVMTDTQYF. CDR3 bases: TGTGCCAGCAGCGCCCCTGTTATGACAGATACGCAGTATTTT.

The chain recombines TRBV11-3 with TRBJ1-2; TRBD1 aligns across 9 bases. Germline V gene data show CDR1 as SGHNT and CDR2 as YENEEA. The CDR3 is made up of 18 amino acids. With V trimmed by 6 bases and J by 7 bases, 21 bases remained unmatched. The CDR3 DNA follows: TGTGCCAGCAGTTTTCGGGACAGGGCAATCTCCTCTAAGTCTGGCTACACCTTC. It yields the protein CASSFRDRAISSKSGYTF.

CDR3 nucleotide sequence: TGCAGCGTTCTAACCGCATTGGGACAGAACACCGGGGAGCTGTTTTTT. This codes for CSVLTALGQNTGELFF. The V call is TRBV29-1, the J call TRBJ2-2; tentative D call: TRBD1 (6 bases). Trimming took 5 bases from V and 1 from J, leaving 17 bases between them. The CDR3 spans 16 residues. Germline CDR1 and CDR2: SQVTM and ANQGSEA.

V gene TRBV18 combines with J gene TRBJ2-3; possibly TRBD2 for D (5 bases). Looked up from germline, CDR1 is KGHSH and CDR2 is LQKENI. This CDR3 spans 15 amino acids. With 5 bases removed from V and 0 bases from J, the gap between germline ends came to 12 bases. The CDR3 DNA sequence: TGTGCCAGCTCAACCTCAGCGGTGAGCACAGATACGCAGTATTTT. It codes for CASSTSAVSTDTQYF.

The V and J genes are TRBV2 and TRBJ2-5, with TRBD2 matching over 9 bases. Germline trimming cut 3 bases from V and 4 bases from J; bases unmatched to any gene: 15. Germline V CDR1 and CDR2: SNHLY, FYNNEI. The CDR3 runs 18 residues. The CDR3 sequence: CASSDLKGVAGEGETQYF. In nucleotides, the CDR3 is TGTGCCAGCAGTGACCTTAAGGGGGTAGCGGGAGAGGGAGAGACCCAGTACTTC.

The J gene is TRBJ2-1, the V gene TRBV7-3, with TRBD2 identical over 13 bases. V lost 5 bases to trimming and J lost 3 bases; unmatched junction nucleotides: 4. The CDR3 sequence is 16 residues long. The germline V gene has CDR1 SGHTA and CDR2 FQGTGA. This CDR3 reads CASSPRTSGSYNEQFF. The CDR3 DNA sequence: TGTGCCAGCAGCCCTAGGACTAGCGGGAGCTACAATGAGCAGTTCTTC. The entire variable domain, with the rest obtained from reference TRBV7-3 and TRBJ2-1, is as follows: GAGVSQTPSNKVTEKGKYVELRCDPISGHTALYWYRQSLGQGPEFLIYFQGTGAADDSGLPNDRFFAVRPEGSVSTLKIQRTERGDSAVYLCASSPRTSGSYNEQFFGPGTRLTVL.

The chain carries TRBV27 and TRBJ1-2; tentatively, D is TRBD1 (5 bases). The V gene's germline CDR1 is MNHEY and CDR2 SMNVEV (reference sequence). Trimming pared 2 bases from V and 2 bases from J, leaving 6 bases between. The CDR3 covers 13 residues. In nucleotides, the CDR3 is TGTGCCAGCAGTTTAAAGGGGAACTATGGCTACACCTTC. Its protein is CASSLKGNYGYTF.

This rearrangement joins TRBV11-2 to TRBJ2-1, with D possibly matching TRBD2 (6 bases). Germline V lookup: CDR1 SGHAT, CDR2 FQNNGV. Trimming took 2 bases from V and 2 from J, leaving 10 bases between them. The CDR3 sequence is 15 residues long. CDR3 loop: CASSLWAGTYNEQFF. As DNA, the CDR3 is TGTGCCAGCAGCTTATGGGCGGGAACCTACAATGAGCAGTTCTTC. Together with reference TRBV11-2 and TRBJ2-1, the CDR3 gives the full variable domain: EAGVAQSPRYKIIEKRQSVAFWCNPISGHATLYWYQQILGQGPKLLIQFQNNGVVDDSQLPKDRFSAERLKGVDSTLKIQPAKLEDSAVYLCASSLWAGTYNEQFFGPGTRLTVL.

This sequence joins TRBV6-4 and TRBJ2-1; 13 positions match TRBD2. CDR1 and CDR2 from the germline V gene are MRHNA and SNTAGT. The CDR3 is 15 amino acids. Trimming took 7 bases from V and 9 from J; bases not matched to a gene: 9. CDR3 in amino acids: CASKGLAGASGEQFF. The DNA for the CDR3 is TGTGCCAGCAAAGGACTAGCGGGAGCTAGCGGTGAGCAGTTCTTC.

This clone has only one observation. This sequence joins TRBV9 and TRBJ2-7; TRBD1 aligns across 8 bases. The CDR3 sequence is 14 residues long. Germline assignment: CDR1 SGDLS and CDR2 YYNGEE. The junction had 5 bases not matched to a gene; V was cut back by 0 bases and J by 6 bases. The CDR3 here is CASSVGQGLAEQYF. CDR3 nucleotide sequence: TGTGCCAGCAGCGTAGGACAGGGGTTAGCCGAGCAGTACTTC. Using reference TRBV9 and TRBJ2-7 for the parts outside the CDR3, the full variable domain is DSGVTQTPKHLITATGQRVTLRCSPRSGDLSVYWYQQSLDQGLQFLIQYYNGEERAKGNILERFSAQQFPDLHSELNLSSLELGDSALYFCASSVGQGLAEQYFGPGTRLTVT.